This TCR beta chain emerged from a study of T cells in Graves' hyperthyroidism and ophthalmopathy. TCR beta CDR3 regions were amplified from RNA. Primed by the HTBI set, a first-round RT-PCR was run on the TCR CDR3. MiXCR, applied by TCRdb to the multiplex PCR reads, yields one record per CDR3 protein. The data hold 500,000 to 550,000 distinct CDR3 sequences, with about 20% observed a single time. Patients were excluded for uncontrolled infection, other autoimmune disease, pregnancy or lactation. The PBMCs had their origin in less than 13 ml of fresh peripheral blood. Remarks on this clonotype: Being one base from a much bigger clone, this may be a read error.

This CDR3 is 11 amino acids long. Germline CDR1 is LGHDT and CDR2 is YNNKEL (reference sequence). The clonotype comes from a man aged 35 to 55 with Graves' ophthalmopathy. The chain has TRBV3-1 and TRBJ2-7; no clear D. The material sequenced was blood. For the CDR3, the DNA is TGTGCCGGCAGCCAAAGAGACGAGCAGTACTTC. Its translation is CAGSQRDEQYF.